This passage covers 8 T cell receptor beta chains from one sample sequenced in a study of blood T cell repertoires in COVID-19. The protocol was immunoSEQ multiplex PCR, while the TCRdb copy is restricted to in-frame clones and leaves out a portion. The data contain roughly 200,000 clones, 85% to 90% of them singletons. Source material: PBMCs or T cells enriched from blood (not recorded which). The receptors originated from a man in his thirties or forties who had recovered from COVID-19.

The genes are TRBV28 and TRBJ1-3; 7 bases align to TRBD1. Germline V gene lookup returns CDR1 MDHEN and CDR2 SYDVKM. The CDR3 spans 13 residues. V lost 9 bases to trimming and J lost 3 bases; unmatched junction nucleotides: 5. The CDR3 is CASPTGDGNTIYF. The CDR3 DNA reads TGTGCCAGTCCTACAGGGGATGGAAACACCATATATTTT.

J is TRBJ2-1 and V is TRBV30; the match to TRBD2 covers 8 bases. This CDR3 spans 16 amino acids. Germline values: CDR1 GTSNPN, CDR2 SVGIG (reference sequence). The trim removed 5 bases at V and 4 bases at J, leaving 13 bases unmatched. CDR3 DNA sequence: TGTGCCTGGTCCTCGTGGACTAGCTTCAAATACAATGAGCAGTTCTTC. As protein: CAWSSWTSFKYNEQFF. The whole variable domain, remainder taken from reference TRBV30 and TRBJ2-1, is SQTIHQWPATLVQPVGSPLSLECTVEGTSNPNLYWYRQAAGRGLQLLFYSVGIGQISSEVPQNLSASRPQDRQFILSSKKLLLSDSGFYLCAWSSWTSFKYNEQFFGPGTRLTVL.

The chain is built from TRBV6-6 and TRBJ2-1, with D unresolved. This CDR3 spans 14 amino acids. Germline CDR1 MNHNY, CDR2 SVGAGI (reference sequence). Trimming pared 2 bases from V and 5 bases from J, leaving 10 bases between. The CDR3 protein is CASSYKEWNNEQFF. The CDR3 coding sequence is TGTGCCAGCAGTTACAAGGAGTGGAACAATGAGCAGTTCTTC.

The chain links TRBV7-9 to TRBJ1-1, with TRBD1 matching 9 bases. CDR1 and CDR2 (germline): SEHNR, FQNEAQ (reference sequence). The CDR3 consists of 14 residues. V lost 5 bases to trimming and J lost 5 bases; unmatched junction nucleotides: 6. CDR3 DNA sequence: TGTGCCAGCAGCGCGGGACAGGGTGTAACTGAAGCTTTCTTT. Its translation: CASSAGQGVTEAFF. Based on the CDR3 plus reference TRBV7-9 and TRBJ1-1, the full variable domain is DTGVSQNPRHKITKRGQNVTFRCDPISEHNRLYWYRQTLGQGPEFLTYFQNEAQLEKSRLLSDRFSAERPKGSFSTLEIQRTEQGDSAMYLCASSAGQGVTEAFFGQGTRLTVV.

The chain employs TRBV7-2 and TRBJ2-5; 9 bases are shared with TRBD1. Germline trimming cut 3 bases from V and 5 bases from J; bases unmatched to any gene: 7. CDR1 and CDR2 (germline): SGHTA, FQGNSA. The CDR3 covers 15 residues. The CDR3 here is CASSFRTGGRETQYF. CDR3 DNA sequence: TGTGCCAGCAGCTTCCGAACAGGGGGCCGGGAGACCCAGTACTTC.

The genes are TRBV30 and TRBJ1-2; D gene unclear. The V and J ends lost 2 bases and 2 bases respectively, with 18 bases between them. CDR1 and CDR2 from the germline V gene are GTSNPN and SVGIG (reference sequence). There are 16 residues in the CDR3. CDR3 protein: CAWSWRAGLSNYGYTF. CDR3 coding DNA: TGTGCCTGGAGTTGGAGGGCAGGCCTTTCCAACTATGGCTACACCTTC.

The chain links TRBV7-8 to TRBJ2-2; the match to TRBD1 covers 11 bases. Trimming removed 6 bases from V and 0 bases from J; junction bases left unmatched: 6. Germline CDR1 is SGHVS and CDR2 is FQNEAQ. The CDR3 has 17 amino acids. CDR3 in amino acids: CASRKTGQGANTGELFF. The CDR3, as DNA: TGTGCCAGCAGAAAGACGGGACAGGGGGCGAACACCGGGGAGCTGTTTTTT.

The CDR3 sequence: CASSLLKQGAENVNGELFF. The CDR3 DNA reads TGCGCCAGCAGCCTATTAAAACAGGGGGCAGAAAACGTTAACGGGGAGCTGTTTTTT. This sequence joins TRBV4-3 and TRBJ2-2; 9 nucleotides agree with TRBD1. The J segment lost 7 bases and the V segment lost 4 bases, leaving 19 bases of the junction unmatched. CDR3 length equals 19 residues. Germline assignment: CDR1 LGHNA and CDR2 YSLEER.